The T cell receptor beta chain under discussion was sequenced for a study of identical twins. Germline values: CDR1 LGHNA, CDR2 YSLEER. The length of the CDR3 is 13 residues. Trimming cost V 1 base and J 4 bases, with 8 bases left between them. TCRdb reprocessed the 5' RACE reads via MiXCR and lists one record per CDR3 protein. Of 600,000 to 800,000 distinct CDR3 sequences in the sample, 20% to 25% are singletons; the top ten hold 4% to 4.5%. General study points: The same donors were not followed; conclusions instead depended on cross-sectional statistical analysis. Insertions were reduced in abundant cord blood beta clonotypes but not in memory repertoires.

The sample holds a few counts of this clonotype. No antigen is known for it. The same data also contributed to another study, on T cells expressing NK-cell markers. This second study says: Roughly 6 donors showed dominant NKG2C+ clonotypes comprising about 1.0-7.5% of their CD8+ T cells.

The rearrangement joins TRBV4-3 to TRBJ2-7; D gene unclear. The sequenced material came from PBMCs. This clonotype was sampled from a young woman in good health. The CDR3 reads CASSQVTSYEQYF. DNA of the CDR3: TGCGCCAGCAGCCAAGTCACCTCGTACGAGCAGTACTTC.